This passage covers 12 T cell receptor beta chains from one sample sequenced in a study of memory CD4+ T cells and cytomegalovirus serostatus. Profiling relied on immunoSEQ multiplex PCR, and the TCRdb table lists in-frame clones only, not all of them. The sample has about 41,000 clones, about 76% seen once. Single viable CD3+CD4+CD8-CD45RO+ cells were sorted as the memory CD4+ T cells. Material: memory CD4+ T cells from blood. The receptors stem from an adult in good health and CMV-seronegative.

CDR3 loop: CASSFWGSETQYF. In DNA, the CDR3 is TGTGCCAGCAGCTTTTGGGGGTCAGAGACCCAGTACTTC. The chain carries TRBV5-6 and TRBJ2-5; D may match TRBD1 or TRBD2 (5 bases each). This CDR3 spans 13 amino acids. V lost 2 bases and J lost 4, with 9 bases in between. Germline loops: CDR1 SGHDT, CDR2 YYEEEE.

The CDR3 reads CASSPSGGWTAFF. Here the CDR3 DNA reads TGTGCCAGCAGCCCCTCGGGCGGTTGGACAGCTTTCTTT. The chain combines TRBV5-6 with TRBJ1-1; no definite D call. The V and J ends lost 4 bases and 10 bases respectively, with 17 bases between them. This CDR3 spans 13 amino acids. In germline, CDR1 is SGHDT, CDR2 YYEEEE. Based on the CDR3 plus reference TRBV5-6 and TRBJ1-1, the full variable domain is DAGVTQSPTHLIKTRGQQVTLRCSPKSGHDTVSWYQQALGQGPQFIFQYYEEEERQRGNFPDRFSGHQFPNYSSELNVNALLLGDSALYLCASSPSGGWTAFFGQGTRLTVV.

The rearrangement links TRBV6-1 to TRBJ1-1, with D possibly TRBD1 on 5 matching bases. V was clipped by 7 bases and J by 3 bases, with 18 bases between them. Germline CDR1 and CDR2: MNHNS and SASEGT. The length of the CDR3 is 15 residues. CDR3 amino acids: CASTGGDGGYTEAFF. The CDR3 DNA reads TGTGCCAGCACTGGAGGGGACGGTGGCTACACTGAAGCTTTCTTT.

This chain links TRBV5-5 with TRBJ2-3, with D tentatively TRBD1 or TRBD2 (5 bases each). This CDR3 comprises 14 residues. Germline-derived CDR1 and CDR2 are SGHKS and YYEKEE (reference sequence). Trimming cost V 4 bases and J 1 base, with 10 bases left between them. The CDR3 protein is CASSLLGGTDTQYF. CDR3 sequence (DNA): TGTGCCAGCAGCCTACTGGGGGGCACAGATACGCAGTATTTT.

This clone is a singleton in its sample. The chain combines TRBV2 with TRBJ2-3; 9 positions match TRBD1. V trimming: 8 bases; J trimming: 5 bases; junction bases outside the gene matches: 5. This CDR3 is 13 amino acids long. Germline-derived CDR1 and CDR2 are SNHLY and FYNNEI. The CDR3 bases are TGTGCCAGCGGCGGACAGGGGATAGATACGCAGTATTTT. It encodes CASGGQGIDTQYF.

The rearrangement links TRBV7-3 to TRBJ2-1; 12 bases map to TRBD2. The CDR3 is 15 amino acids. CDR1 and CDR2 from the germline V gene are SGHTA and FQGTGA. J lost 6 bases, V lost 5 bases, and 5 bases had no gene match. The CDR3 is CASSQQTSGSNEQFF. In nucleotides, the CDR3 is TGTGCCAGCAGCCAACAGACTAGCGGGAGCAATGAGCAGTTCTTC. The full variable domain, in which reference TRBV7-3 and TRBJ2-1 provide the parts outside the CDR3, is GAGVSQTPSNKVTEKGKYVELRCDPISGHTALYWYRQSLGQGPEFLIYFQGTGAADDSGLPNDRFFAVRPEGSVSTLKIQRTERGDSAVYLCASSQQTSGSNEQFFGPGTRLTVL.

The chain uses TRBV19 and TRBJ1-6, with D possibly matching TRBD1 (5 bases). V was pared by 3 bases and J by 7 bases, with 13 bases between. Germline CDR1 and CDR2: LNHDA and SQIVND (reference sequence). The CDR3 is 15 residues long. This chain's CDR3 is CASSMGRERNSPLHF. The CDR3 nucleotides read TGTGCCAGTAGTATGGGCAGGGAACGGAATTCACCCCTCCACTTT.

This clone occurred a few times. The chain is built from TRBV25-1 and TRBJ2-3; D is unclear. With 5 bases removed from V and 0 bases from J, the gap between germline ends came to 9 bases. CDR1 is MGHDK and CDR2 is SYGVNS in the germline V gene. There are 14 residues in the CDR3. The CDR3 DNA reads as TGTGCCAGCAGTCTTTCGGGCAGCACAGATACGCAGTATTTT. It yields the protein CASSLSGSTDTQYF.

The V gene is TRBV5-1, the J gene TRBJ1-5; TRBD1 matches 10 bases. The germline V gene encodes CDR1 SGHRS and CDR2 YFSETQ. V shed 4 bases, J shed 2 bases, and the junction held 3 bases outside the gene matches. The CDR3 is made up of 15 amino acids. CDR3: CASSDGTGGNQPQHF. CDR3 nucleotide sequence: TGCGCCAGCAGCGACGGGACAGGGGGCAATCAGCCCCAGCATTTT.

The J gene is TRBJ1-2, the V gene TRBV6-6, with D unresolved. The V end was cut by 8 bases, the J end by 8 bases, with 21 bases between. Germline CDR1 and CDR2: MNHNY and SVGAGI (reference sequence). CDR3 length: 14 residues. The CDR3 reads CASEVTPRPGGYTF. The CDR3 bases are TGTGCCAGCGAGGTTACTCCCCGACCCGGGGGCTACACCTTC.

The V gene is TRBV7-8, the J gene TRBJ2-1; D possibly uses TRBD1 or TRBD2 (5 bases each). Trimming took 3 bases from V and 4 from J, leaving 10 bases between them. Germline V lookup: CDR1 SGHVS, CDR2 FQNEAQ. The CDR3 consists of 14 residues. The CDR3 sequence: CASSFRGEYNEQFF. For the CDR3, the DNA is TGTGCCAGCAGCTTTAGGGGAGAATACAATGAGCAGTTCTTC. Drawing the rest from reference TRBV7-8 and TRBJ2-1, the complete variable domain is GAGVSQSPRYKVAKRGQDVALRCDPISGHVSLFWYQQALGQGPEFLTYFQNEAQLDKSGLPSDRFFAERPEGSVSTLKIQRTQQEDSAVYLCASSFRGEYNEQFFGPGTRLTVL.

J is TRBJ2-5 and V is TRBV7-9; TRBD2 aligns across 9 bases. The CDR3 loop spans 16 amino acids. Germline CDR1 SEHNR, CDR2 FQNEAQ (reference sequence). V shed 3 bases and J 2 bases; nucleotides not matched to a gene: 7. CDR3 residues: CASSFRSGGLQETQYF. CDR3 coding DNA: TGTGCCAGCAGCTTTCGGAGCGGGGGGCTTCAAGAGACCCAGTACTTC.